This entry features one T cell receptor (beta chain) sequence. The entry originates in a study of blood T cell repertoires in COVID-19. In the study overall: Samples came from the United States, Italy and Spain, spanning acute and convalescent COVID-19. Nucleic acid was either cDNA or gDNA, and it came from T cells, B-cell-depleted T cells, or PBMCs.

Germline assignment: CDR1 SGHVS and CDR2 FQNEAQ. CDR3 length equals 12 residues. Trimming removed 6 bases from V and 4 bases from J; junction bases left unmatched: 2. In the authors' methods: The authors estimated nucleated cell counts from reference gene primer amplification. Produced via immunoSEQ multiplex PCR; TCRdb's table is partial and in-frame only. Clone size and V and J calls were adopted from that table, with D and trimming inferred from the DNA. The sample records 310,000 or so clones, roughly 90% being singletons. The chain recombines TRBV7-8 with TRBJ2-5; 7 bases match TRBD1. The sequenced sample consisted of peripheral blood. The receptor was isolated from a man aged 18 to 29 who had recovered from COVID-19. The CDR3 DNA reads TGTGCCAGCAGTTCAGGGGGAGAGACCCAGTACTTC. This codes for CASSSGGETQYF.